These T cell receptor beta chains were read from a single sample in a study of human T cells and chemical hapten exposure. MiXCR, applied by TCRdb to the RACE reads, yields one record per CDR3 protein. The sample has about 53,000 distinct CDR3 sequences, around 10% seen once. This material consisted of whole blood, taken in connection with sensitization to the hapten diphenylcyclopropenone (DPC). The source is a man between 35 and 55 years old with alopecia areata. Some clones in this sample may be carry-over from other donors' samples. The CDR3 runs from the conserved cysteine through the conserved F or W. Fields, in order: V gene, J gene, clone size, D gene, CDR3 DNA, CDR3 protein. The D gene is left open where the match is weak. Size values are once, few and many counts, or a class for expanded clones, and some rows have none.

TRBV7-6	TRBJ2-7	-	-	TGTGCCAGCAGCTTAGGTCCGGAGTACGAGCAGTACTTC	CASSLGPEYEQYF
TRBV7-9	TRBJ2-2	few	TRBD2	TGTGCCAGCAGCGACCCGACTAGCCCAGGGGAGCTGTTTTTT	CASSDPTSPGELFF
TRBV6-5	TRBJ2-6	many	-	TGTGCCAGCAGTTACTCGCACAGGACCTCTGGGGCCAACGTCCTGACTTTC	CASSYSHRTSGANVLTF
TRBV12-3/TRBV12-4	TRBJ1-5	many	-	TGTGCCAGCAGTGACGGACAGTATAGCAATCAGCCCCAGCATTTT	CASSDGQYSNQPQHF
TRBV28	TRBJ2-7	few	-	TGTGCCAGCAGTGGAGGTGGGACTGTTTACGAGCAGTACTTC	CASSGGGTVYEQYF
TRBV10-2	TRBJ1-6	-	-	TGCGCCAGCTCCGGGCAGGGGTCTTCACCCCTCCACTTT	CASSGQGSSPLHF
TRBV27	TRBJ2-2	-	-	TGTGCCAGCAGGCGTAGTGGGGTCGGGGAGCTGTTTTTT	CASRRSGVGELFF
TRBV6-5	TRBJ2-1	many	TRBD2	TGTGCCAGCAGTTACCGTTCGGGAGGGAGCTCCTACAATGAGCAGTTCTTC	CASSYRSGGSSYNEQFF
TRBV3-1	TRBJ2-2	few	TRBD1	TGTGCCAGCAGCCCTACAGGGGCCGGGGAGCTGTTTTTT	CASSPTGAGELFF
TRBV5-1	TRBJ2-6	many	-	TGCGCCAGCAGCTTCACAGGCTCTGGGGCCAACGTCCTGACTTTC	CASSFTGSGANVLTF
TRBV3-1	TRBJ1-1	many	-	TGTGCCAGCAGCCCTTGGCAGGGGTGGCACACTGAAGCTTTCTTT	CASSPWQGWHTEAFF
TRBV14	TRBJ2-5	few	TRBD1	TGTGCCAGCAACGAGAGGGGGCGCGGTGAGACCCAGTACTTC	CASNERGRGETQYF
TRBV27	TRBJ2-7	many	-	TGTGCCAGCGTTTCGGGTCTAACGTGGGAGCAGTACTTC	CASVSGLTWEQYF
TRBV20-1	TRBJ1-5	few	-	TGCAGTGCTAGGGAGCCATATAGCAATCAGCCCCAGCATTTT	CSAREPYSNQPQHF
TRBV2	TRBJ1-5	many	-	TGTGCCAGTGAAGGCATTGGAGAGTGGGTTGGTCAGCCCCAGCATTTT	CASEGIGEWVGQPQHF
TRBV6-5	TRBJ1-1	many	-	TGTGCCAGCAGTTACGGGGAGGTCAACACTGAAGCTTTCTTT	CASSYGEVNTEAFF
TRBV28	TRBJ1-1	many	-	TGTGCCAGCAGTTCAATGGTGGGGGGCTCCTGGGGAAACACTGAAGCTTTCTTT	CASSSMVGGSWGNTEAFF
TRBV20-1	TRBJ2-1	-	-	TGCAGTGCATATATGATGTCAAGCAATGAGCAGTTCTTC	CSAYMMSSNEQFF
TRBV28	TRBJ1-2	few	-	TGTGCCAGCAGTCCCCTCTACTATGGCTACACCTTC	CASSPLYYGYTF
TRBV30	TRBJ2-7	-	-	TGTGCCTGGAGTGTGGGGGGACCCCGAAGTTACGAGCAGTACTTC	CAWSVGGPRSYEQYF
TRBV7-2	TRBJ2-4	-	TRBD1	TGTGCCAGCAGCTCCGGGGGACAGGGAAGACTGCAGTACTTC	CASSSGGQGRLQYF
TRBV28	TRBJ1-1	-	TRBD1	TGTGCCAGCAGTTCCCCGGGGACAGGCACTGAAGCTTTCTTT	CASSSPGTGTEAFF
TRBV7-9	TRBJ2-1	many	-	TGTGCCAGCACCCTAGCAAATGAGCAGTTCTTC	CASTLANEQFF
TRBV20-1	TRBJ2-7	-	TRBD2	TGCAGTGCCCCCAAGGAGCGGGGACTCCACGAGCAGTACTTC	CSAPKERGLHEQYF
TRBV2	TRBJ2-3	-	TRBD2	TGTGCCAGCAAATCTTGGGGGGGAGGCGGCACAGATACGCAGTATTTT	CASKSWGGGGTDTQYF
TRBV7-9	TRBJ1-1	-	-	TGTGCCAGCAGCGGAGTGAACACTGAAGCTTTCTTT	CASSGVNTEAFF
TRBV6-2/TRBV6-3	TRBJ2-5	many	-	TGTGCCAGCAGTTATGGAAGGTGGAGACACCAAGAGACCCAGTACTTC	CASSYGRWRHQETQYF
TRBV10-1	TRBJ2-3	few	-	TGCGCCAGCAGTGAGATGTATGGCACAGATACGCAGTATTTT	CASSEMYGTDTQYF
TRBV5-1	TRBJ2-1	few	TRBD2	TGCGCCAGCAGCTTGTTAGGCGGGAGGGCCGGCTACAATGAGCAGTTCTTC	CASSLLGGRAGYNEQFF
TRBV12-3/TRBV12-4	TRBJ2-5	-	TRBD2	TGTGCCAGCAGGCTAGCGGGCGCGCGCGACCAGTACTTC	CASRLAGARDQYF
TRBV5-5	TRBJ2-1	few	TRBD2	TGTGCCAGCAGCTTGGGTAGCGGGGGTTCCTACAATGAGCAGTTCTTC	CASSLGSGGSYNEQFF
TRBV20-1	TRBJ2-1	few	TRBD2	TGCAGTGCTAGAAACGATCGCGGGGCGGGAGGGCGGTATGAGCAGTTCTTC	CSARNDRGAGGRYEQFF
TRBV6-5	TRBJ2-5	-	TRBD1	TGTGCCAGCAGTTACCGAGGGGACAGGGCCCAAGAGACCCAGTACTTC	CASSYRGDRAQETQYF
TRBV7-3	TRBJ2-3	many	TRBD2	TGTGCCAGCAGCTTCGGGGGGACAGATACGCAGTATTTT	CASSFGGTDTQYF
TRBV6-6	TRBJ2-7	many	TRBD2	TGTGCCAGCAGGCCCCAACTAGCGGGAGACTCCTACGAGCAGTACTTC	CASRPQLAGDSYEQYF
TRBV11-2	TRBJ2-2	-	TRBD2	TGTGCCAGCAGTTCAAGGGGCAATCCCGGGACTAGCGGGAGTTCAAGAACCGGGGAGCTGTTTTTT	CASSSRGNPGTSGSSRTGELFF
TRBV3-2	TRBJ1-5	many	-	TGTGCCAGCAGCCCGCAACGAGAGACAGGAATCAATCAGCCCCAGCATTTT	CASSPQRETGINQPQHF
TRBV6-5	TRBJ2-1	many	TRBD2	TGTGCCAGCAGGCCATTAGCGGGAGGCAACAATGAGCAGTTCTTC	CASRPLAGGNNEQFF
TRBV15	TRBJ2-2	many	-	TGTGCCACCAGCAGAGGGCACCGGGAGCTGTTTTTT	CATSRGHRELFF